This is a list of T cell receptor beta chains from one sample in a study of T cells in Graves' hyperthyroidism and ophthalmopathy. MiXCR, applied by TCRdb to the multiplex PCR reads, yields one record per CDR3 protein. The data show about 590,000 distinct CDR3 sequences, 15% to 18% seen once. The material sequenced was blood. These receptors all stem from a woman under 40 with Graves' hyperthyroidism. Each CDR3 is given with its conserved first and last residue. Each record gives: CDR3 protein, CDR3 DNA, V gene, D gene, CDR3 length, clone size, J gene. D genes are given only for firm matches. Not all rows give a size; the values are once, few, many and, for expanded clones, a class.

CDR3 protein: CASSPGALYGYTF
CDR3 DNA: TGTGCCAGCAGCCCAGGGGCCCTCTATGGCTACACCTTC
V gene: TRBV16
D gene: .
CDR3 length: 13
clone size: few
J gene: TRBJ1-2

CDR3 protein: CAISRTGGSDTQYF
CDR3 DNA: TGTGCCATCAGTAGGACAGGGGGATCAGATACGCAGTATTTT
V gene: TRBV10-3
D gene: TRBD1
CDR3 length: 14
clone size: once
J gene: TRBJ2-3

CDR3 protein: CASSLAGGHDTQYF
CDR3 DNA: TGTGCCAGCAGCTTAGCGGGCGGACACGATACGCAGTATTTT
V gene: TRBV7-2
D gene: .
CDR3 length: 14
clone size: many
J gene: TRBJ2-3

CDR3 protein: CASSLTSLNTGELFF
CDR3 DNA: TGTGCCAGCAGCTTGACTAGCCTAAACACCGGGGAGCTGTTTTTT
V gene: TRBV7-2
D gene: TRBD2
CDR3 length: 15
clone size: .
J gene: TRBJ2-2

CDR3 protein: CASSLRRFTEAFF
CDR3 DNA: TGTGCCAGCAGTTTACGGCGGTTCACTGAAGCTTTCTTT
V gene: TRBV12-3/TRBV12-4
D gene: .
CDR3 length: 13
clone size: many
J gene: TRBJ1-1

CDR3 protein: CASSRWTSGQDNEQFF
CDR3 DNA: TGTGCCAGCAGTCGCTGGACTAGCGGGCAAGACAATGAGCAGTTCTTC
V gene: TRBV12-3/TRBV12-4
D gene: TRBD2
CDR3 length: 16
clone size: many
J gene: TRBJ2-1

CDR3 protein: CAWSEGRDKNIQYF
CDR3 DNA: TGTGCCTGGAGTGAGGGCAGGGACAAAAACATTCAGTACTTC
V gene: TRBV30
D gene: .
CDR3 length: 14
clone size: .
J gene: TRBJ2-4

CDR3 protein: CSAPPSGRGINEQFF
CDR3 DNA: TGCAGTGCCCCCCCTAGCGGGAGGGGCATCAATGAGCAGTTCTTC
V gene: TRBV20-1
D gene: TRBD2
CDR3 length: 15
clone size: .
J gene: TRBJ2-1

CDR3 protein: CASSFPGLTTDTQYF
CDR3 DNA: TGCGCCAGCAGCTTTCCGGGACTTACAACAGATACGCAGTATTTT
V gene: TRBV5-1
D gene: .
CDR3 length: 15
clone size: .
J gene: TRBJ2-3

CDR3 protein: CASSLGLLAKLSYNEQFF
CDR3 DNA: TGTGCCAGCAGCTTAGGCCTACTAGCAAAACTCTCCTACAATGAGCAGTTCTTC
V gene: TRBV7-2
D gene: .
CDR3 length: 18
clone size: many
J gene: TRBJ2-1

CDR3 protein: CASSSENIPPYEQYF
CDR3 DNA: TGTGCCAGCAGCTCTGAGAATATCCCCCCCTACGAGCAGTACTTC
V gene: TRBV7-2
D gene: .
CDR3 length: 15
clone size: many
J gene: TRBJ2-7

CDR3 protein: CATVAGSTDTQYF
CDR3 DNA: TGTGCCACCGTAGCGGGGAGCACAGATACGCAGTATTTT
V gene: TRBV6-1
D gene: TRBD2
CDR3 length: 13
clone size: .
J gene: TRBJ2-3